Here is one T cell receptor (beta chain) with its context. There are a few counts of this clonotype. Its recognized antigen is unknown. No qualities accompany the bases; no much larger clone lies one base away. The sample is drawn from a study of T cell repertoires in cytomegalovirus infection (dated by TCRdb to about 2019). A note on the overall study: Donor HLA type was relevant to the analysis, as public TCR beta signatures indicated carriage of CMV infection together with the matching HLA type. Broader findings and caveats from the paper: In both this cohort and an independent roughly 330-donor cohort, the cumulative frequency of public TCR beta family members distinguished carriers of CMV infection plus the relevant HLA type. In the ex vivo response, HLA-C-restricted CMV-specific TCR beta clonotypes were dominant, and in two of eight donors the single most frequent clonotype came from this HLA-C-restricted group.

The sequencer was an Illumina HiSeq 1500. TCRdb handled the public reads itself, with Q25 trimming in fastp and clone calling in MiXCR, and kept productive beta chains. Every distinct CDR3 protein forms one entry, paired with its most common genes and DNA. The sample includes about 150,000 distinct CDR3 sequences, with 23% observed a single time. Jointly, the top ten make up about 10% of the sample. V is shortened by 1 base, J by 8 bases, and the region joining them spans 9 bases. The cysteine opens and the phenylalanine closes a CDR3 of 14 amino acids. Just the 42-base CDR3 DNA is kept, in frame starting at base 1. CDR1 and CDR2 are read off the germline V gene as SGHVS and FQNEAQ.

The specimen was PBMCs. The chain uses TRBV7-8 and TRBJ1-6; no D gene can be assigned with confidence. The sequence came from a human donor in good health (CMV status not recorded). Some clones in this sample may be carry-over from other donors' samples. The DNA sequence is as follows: TGTGCCAGCAGCTTAGGAGGCCTTGATTCACCCCTCCACTTT. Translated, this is CASSLGGLDSPLHF.